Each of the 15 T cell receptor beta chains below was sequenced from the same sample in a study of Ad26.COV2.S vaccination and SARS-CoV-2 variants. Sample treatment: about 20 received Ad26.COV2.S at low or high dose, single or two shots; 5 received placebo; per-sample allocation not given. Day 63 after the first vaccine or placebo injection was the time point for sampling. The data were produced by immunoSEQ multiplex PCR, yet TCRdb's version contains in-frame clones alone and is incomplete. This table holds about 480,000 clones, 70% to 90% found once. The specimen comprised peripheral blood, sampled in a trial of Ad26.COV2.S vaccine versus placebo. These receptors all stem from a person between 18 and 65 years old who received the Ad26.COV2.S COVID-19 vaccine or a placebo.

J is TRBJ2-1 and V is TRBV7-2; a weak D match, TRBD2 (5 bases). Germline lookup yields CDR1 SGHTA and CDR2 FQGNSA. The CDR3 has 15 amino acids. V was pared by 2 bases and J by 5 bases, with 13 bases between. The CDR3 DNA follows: TGTGCCAGCAGCTTAAGCTCTAGCTTTGACAATGAGCAGTTCTTC. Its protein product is CASSLSSSFDNEQFF.

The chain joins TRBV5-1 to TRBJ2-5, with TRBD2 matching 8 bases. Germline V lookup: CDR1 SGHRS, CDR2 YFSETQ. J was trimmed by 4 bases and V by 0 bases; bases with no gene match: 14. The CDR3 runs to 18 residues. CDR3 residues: CASSLAEGVSGNVETQYF. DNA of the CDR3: TGCGCCAGCAGCTTGGCCGAGGGGGTTAGCGGGAATGTAGAGACCCAGTACTTC.

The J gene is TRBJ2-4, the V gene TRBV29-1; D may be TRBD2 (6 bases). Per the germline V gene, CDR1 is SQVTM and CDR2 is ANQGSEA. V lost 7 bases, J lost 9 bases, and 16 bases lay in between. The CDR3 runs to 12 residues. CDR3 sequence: CSGAQGGSIQYF. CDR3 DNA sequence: TGCAGCGGGGCCCAGGGAGGCAGCATTCAGTACTTC.

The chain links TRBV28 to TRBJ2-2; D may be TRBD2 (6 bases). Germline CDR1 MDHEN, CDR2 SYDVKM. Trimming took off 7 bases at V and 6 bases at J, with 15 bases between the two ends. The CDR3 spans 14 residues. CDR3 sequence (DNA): TGTGCCAGCATCGGGAGAGGACGTTCCGGGGAGCTGTTTTTT. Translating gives CASIGRGRSGELFF.

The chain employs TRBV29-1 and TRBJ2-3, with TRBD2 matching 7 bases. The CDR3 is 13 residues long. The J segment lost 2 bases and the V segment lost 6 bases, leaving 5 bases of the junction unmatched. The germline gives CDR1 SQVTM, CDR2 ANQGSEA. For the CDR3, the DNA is TGCAGCGTGGGGGAGGGTCCCACAGATACGCAGTATTTT. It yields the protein CSVGEGPTDTQYF.

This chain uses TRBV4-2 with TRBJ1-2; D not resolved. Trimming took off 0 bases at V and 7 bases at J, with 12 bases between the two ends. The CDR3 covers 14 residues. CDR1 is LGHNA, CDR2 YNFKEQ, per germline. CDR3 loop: CASSQDLLVGGYTF. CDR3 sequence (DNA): TGTGCCAGCAGCCAAGATTTATTAGTCGGTGGCTACACCTTC.

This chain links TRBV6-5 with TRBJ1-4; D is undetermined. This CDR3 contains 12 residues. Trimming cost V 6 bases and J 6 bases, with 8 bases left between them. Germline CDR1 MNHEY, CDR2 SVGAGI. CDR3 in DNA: TGTGCCAGCAGGACCATGGATGAAAAACTGTTTTTT. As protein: CASRTMDEKLFF.

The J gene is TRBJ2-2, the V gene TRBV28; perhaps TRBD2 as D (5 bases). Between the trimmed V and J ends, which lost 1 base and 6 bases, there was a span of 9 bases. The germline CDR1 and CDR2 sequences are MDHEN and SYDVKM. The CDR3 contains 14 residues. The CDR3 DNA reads TGTGCCAGCAGTTTATTGGGGAGCTCCGGGGAGCTGTTTTTT. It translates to CASSLLGSSGELFF. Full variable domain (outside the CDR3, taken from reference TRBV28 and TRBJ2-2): DVKVTQSSRYLVKRTGEKVFLECVQDMDHENMFWYRQDPGLGLRLIYFSYDVKMKEKGDIPEGYSVSREKKERFSLILESASTNQTSMYLCASSLLGSSGELFFGEGSRLTVL.

The CDR3 sequence is CASSPNQLDTQYF. CDR3 nucleotide sequence: TGTGCCAGCAGCCCCAACCAGTTAGATACGCAGTATTTT. This chain links TRBV5-6 with TRBJ2-3; no clear D gene. V lost 4 bases, J lost 5 bases, and 11 bases lay in between. The germline gives CDR1 SGHDT, CDR2 YYEEEE. This CDR3 has 13 residues.

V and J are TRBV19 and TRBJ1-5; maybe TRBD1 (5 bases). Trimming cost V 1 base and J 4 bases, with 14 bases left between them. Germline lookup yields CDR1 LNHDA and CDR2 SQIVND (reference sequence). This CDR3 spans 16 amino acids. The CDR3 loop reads CASSIGMDTQNQPQHF. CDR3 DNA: TGTGCCAGTAGTATAGGTATGGACACCCAAAATCAGCCCCAGCATTTT.

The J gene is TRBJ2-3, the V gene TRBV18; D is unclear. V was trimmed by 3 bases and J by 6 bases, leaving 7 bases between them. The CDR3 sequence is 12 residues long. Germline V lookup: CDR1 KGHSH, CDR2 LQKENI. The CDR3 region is CASSPTLDTQYF. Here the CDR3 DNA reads TGTGCCAGCTCACCCACGCTGGATACGCAGTATTTT.

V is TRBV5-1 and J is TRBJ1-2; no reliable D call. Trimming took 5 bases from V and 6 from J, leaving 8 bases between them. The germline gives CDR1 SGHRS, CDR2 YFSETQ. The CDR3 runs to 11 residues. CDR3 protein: CASSSADGYTF. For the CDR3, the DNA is TGCGCCAGCAGTTCAGCGGATGGCTACACCTTC.

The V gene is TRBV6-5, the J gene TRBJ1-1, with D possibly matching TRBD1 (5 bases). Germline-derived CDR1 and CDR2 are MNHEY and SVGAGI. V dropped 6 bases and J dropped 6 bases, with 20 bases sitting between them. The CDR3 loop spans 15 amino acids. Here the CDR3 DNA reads TGTGCCAGCAGCTCGAGGAGGAGGGCGGGACCTGAAGCTTTCTTT. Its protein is CASSSRRRAGPEAFF.

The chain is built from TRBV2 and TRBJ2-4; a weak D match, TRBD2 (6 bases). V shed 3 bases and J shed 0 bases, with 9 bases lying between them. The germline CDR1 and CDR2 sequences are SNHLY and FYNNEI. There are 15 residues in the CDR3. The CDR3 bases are TGTGCCAGCAGTGATCCGGGACTAGCCAAAAACATTCAGTACTTC. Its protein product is CASSDPGLAKNIQYF. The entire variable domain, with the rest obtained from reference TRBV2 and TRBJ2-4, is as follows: EPEVTQTPSHQVTQMGQEVILRCVPISNHLYFYWYRQILGQKVEFLVSFYNNEISEKSEIFDDQFSVERPDGSNFTLKIRSTKLEDSAMYFCASSDPGLAKNIQYFGAGTRLSVL.

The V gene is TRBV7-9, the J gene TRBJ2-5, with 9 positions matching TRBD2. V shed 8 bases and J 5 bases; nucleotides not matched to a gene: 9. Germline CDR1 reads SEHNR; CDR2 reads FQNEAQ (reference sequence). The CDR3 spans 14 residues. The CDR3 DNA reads TGTGCCAGCGTCGCGGGAGGGCAACGGGAGACCCAGTACTTC. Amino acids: CASVAGGQRETQYF. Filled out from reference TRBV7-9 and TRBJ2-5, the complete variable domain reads DTGVSQNPRHKITKRGQNVTFRCDPISEHNRLYWYRQTLGQGPEFLTYFQNEAQLEKSRLLSDRFSAERPKGSFSTLEIQRTEQGDSAMYLCASVAGGQRETQYFGPGTRLLVL.